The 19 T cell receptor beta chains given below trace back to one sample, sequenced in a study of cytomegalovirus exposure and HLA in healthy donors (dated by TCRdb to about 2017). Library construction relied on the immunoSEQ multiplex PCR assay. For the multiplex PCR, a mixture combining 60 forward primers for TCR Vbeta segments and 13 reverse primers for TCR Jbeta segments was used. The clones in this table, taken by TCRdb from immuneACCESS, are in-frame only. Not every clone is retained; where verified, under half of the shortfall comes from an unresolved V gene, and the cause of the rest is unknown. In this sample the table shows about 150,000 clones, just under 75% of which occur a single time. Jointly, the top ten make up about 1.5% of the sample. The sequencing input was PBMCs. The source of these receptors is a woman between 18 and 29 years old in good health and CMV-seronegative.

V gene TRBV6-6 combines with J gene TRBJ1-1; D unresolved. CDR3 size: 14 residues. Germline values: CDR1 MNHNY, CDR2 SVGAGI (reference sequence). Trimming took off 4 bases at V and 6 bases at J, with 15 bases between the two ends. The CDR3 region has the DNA TGTGCCAGCAGTTCCCCCCCCGGGATCCCTGAAGCTTTCTTT. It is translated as CASSSPPGIPEAFF.

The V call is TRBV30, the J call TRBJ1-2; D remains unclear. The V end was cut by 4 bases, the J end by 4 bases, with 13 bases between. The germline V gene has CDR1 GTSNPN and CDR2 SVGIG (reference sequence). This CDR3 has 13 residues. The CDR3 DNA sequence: TGTGCCTGGACAGGTGCGATTACCTATGGCTACACCTTC. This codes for CAWTGAITYGYTF.

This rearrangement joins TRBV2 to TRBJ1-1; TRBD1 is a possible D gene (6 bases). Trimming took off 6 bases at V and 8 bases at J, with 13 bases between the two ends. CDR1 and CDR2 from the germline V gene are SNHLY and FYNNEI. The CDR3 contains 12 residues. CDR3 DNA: TGTGCCAGCAGGGAGGACAGCCGAGAAGCTTTCTTT. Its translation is CASREDSREAFF. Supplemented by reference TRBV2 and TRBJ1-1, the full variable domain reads EPEVTQTPSHQVTQMGQEVILRCVPISNHLYFYWYRQILGQKVEFLVSFYNNEISEKSEIFDDQFSVERPDGSNFTLKIRSTKLEDSAMYFCASREDSREAFFGQGTRLTVV.

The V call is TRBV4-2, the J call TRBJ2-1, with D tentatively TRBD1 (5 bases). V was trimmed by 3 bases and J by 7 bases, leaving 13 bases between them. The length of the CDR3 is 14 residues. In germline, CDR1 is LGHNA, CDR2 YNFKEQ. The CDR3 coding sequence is TGTGCCAGCAGCCAGCCCCAGGGTCTGAATGAGCAGTTCTTC. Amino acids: CASSQPQGLNEQFF.

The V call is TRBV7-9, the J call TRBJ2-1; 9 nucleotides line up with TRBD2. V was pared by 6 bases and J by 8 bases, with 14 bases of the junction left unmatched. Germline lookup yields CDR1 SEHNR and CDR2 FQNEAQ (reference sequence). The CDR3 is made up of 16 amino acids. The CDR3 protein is CASSRGTGTSNDEQFF. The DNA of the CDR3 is TGTGCCAGCAGTCGGGGGACCGGGACTAGCAATGATGAGCAGTTCTTC.

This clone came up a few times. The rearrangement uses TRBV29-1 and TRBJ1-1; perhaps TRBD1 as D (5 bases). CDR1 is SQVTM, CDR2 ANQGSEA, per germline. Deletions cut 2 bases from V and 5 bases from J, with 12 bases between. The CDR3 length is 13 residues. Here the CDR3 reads CSVEQGIKTEAFF. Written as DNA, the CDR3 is TGCAGCGTTGAACAGGGAATAAAGACTGAAGCTTTCTTT.

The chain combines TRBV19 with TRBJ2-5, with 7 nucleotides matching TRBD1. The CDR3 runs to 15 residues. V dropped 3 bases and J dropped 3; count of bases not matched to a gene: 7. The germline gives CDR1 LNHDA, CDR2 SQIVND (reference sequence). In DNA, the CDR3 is TGTGCCAGTAGTATGAGACAGGGTGGAGAAGAGACCCAGTACTTC. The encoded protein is CASSMRQGGEETQYF.

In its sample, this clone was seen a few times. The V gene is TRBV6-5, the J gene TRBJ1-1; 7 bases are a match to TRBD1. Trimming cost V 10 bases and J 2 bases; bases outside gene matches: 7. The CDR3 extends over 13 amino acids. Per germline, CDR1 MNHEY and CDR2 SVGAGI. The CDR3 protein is CATWTGANTEAFF. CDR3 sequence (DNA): TGTGCCACCTGGACAGGCGCCAACACTGAAGCTTTCTTT.

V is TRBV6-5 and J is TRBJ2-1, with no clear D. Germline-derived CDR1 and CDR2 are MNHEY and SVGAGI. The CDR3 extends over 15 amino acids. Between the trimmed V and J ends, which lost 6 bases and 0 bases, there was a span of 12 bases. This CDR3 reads CASSRPGDSYNEQFF. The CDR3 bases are TGTGCCAGCAGCCGTCCGGGTGACTCCTACAATGAGCAGTTCTTC.

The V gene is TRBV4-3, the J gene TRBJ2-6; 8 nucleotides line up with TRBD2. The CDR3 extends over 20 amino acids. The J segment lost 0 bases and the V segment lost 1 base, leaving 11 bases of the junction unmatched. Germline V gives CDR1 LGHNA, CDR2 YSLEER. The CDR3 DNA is TGCGCCAGCAGCCAAGGTTTTGGGCGGGGGGCAAACTCTGGGGCCAACGTCCTGACTTTC. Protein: CASSQGFGRGANSGANVLTF.

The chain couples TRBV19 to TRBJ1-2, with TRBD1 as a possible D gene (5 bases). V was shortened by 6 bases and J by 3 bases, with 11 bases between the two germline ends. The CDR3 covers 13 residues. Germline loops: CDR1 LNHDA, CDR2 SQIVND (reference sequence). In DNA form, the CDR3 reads TGTGCCAGTAGCGTCCAGGGCGACTATGGCTACACCTTC. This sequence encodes CASSVQGDYGYTF.

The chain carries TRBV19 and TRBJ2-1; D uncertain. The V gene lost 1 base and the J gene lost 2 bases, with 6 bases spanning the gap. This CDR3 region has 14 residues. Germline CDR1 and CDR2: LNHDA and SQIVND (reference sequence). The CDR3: CASSIGQTYNEQFF. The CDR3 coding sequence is TGTGCCAGTAGTATAGGACAAACCTACAATGAGCAGTTCTTC.

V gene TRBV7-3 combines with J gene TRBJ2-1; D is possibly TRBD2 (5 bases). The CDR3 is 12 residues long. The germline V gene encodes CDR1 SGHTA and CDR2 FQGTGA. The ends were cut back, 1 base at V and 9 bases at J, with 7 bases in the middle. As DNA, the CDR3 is TGTGCCAGCAGCTTAAGAAGCGGTGAGCAGTTCTTC. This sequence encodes CASSLRSGEQFF.

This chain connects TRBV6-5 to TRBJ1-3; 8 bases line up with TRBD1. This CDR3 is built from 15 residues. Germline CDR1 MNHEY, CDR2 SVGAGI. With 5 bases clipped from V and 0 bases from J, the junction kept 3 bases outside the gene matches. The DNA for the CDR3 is TGTGCCAGCAGTCCTCAGGGGGCCTCTGGAAACACCATATATTTT. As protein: CASSPQGASGNTIYF.

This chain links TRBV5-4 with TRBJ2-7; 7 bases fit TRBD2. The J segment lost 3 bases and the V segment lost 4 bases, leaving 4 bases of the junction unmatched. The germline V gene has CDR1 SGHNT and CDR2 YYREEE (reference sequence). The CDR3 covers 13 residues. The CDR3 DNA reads TGTGCCAGCAGCCGCGGGGGAAACTACGAGCAGTACTTC. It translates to CASSRGGNYEQYF.

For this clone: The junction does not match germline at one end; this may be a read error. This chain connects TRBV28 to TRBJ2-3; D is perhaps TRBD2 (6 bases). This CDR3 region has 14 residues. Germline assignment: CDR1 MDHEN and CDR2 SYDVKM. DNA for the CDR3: TGTGCCAGCAGTTCCGGGGGACCAACAGGTACGCAGTATTTT. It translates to CASSSGGPTGTQYF.

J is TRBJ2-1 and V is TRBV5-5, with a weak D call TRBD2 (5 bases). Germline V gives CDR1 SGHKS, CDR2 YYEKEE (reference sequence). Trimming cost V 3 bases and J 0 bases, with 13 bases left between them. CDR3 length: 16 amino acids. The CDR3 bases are TGTGCCAGCAGCTCGCTCCGGGGAATCTCCTACAATGAGCAGTTCTTC. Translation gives CASSSLRGISYNEQFF.

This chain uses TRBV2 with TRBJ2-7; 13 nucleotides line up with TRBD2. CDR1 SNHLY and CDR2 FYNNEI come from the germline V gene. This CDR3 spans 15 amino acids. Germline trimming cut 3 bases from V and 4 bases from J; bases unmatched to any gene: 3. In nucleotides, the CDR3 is TGTGCCAGCAGTGAGGGACTAGCGGGAAAATACGAGCAGTACGTC. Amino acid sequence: CASSEGLAGKYEQYV.

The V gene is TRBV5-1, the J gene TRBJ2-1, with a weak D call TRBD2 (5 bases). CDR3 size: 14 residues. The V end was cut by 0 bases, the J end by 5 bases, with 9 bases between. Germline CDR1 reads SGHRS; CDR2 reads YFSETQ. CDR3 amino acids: CASSLAVANNEQFF. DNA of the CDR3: TGCGCCAGCAGCTTGGCCGTAGCGAACAATGAGCAGTTCTTC.